The 8 T cell receptor beta chains in this list originate from one sample, sequenced in a study of neurological immune-mediated disorders. Each CDR3 protein is one row after TCRdb ran MiXCR on the 5' RACE reads. Of around 48,000 distinct CDR3 sequences in the sample, 10% were seen once. The material sequenced was PBMCs. Receptors originate from a woman in her 40s with HTLV-1-associated myelopathy (HAM/TSP).

This clonotype has ten or more counts. This chain links TRBV14 with TRBJ1-1; D not resolved. V was shortened by 4 bases and J by 3 bases, with 9 bases between the two germline ends. This CDR3 has 13 amino acids. CDR1 is SGHDN, CDR2 FVKESK, per germline. CDR3 in amino acids: CASSRLAYTEAFF. The CDR3 DNA reads as TGTGCCAGCAGCCGTCTAGCCTACACTGAAGCTTTCTTT.

This clonotype showed up many times. The DNA of the CDR3 is TGCGCCAGCAGCCCGTGGTGGAAGATCCAAGAGACCCAGTACTTC. Its protein is CASSPWWKIQETQYF. This chain joins TRBV5-1 and TRBJ2-5; unclear D gene. The CDR3 has 15 amino acids. The germline CDR1 and CDR2 sequences are SGHRS and YFSETQ. The V end lost 4 bases, the J end lost 1 base, and 14 bases lay between the germline ends.

V gene TRBV21-1 combines with J gene TRBJ2-4; the table gives TRBD1 as D, unverified against the DNA. TRBV21-1 represents a pseudogene. This CDR3 spans 15 amino acids. The CDR3 DNA sequence: TGTGCCAGCAGCTGGGACAGGGAAACCAAAAACATTCAGTATTTC. It codes for CASSWDRETKNIQYF.

Ten or more counts support this clonotype. The chain carries TRBV20-1 and TRBJ2-1; no clear D gene. The CDR3 loop spans 14 amino acids. V gave up 5 bases and J gave up 11 bases, with 22 bases separating them. From germline, CDR1 is DFQATT and CDR2 SNEGSKA (reference sequence). This CDR3 is CSAGSSNGPWKQFF. CDR3 DNA: TGCAGTGCTGGTTCTAGTAACGGGCCGTGGAAGCAGTTCTTC.

This chain joins TRBV15 and TRBJ2-4, with 10 bases matching TRBD2. Trimming took 11 bases from V and 3 from J; bases not matched to a gene: 7. Germline V gene sequence: CDR1 LNHNV, CDR2 YYDKDF (reference sequence). The CDR3 sequence is 14 residues long. CDR3 amino acids: CAASGGAVKNIQYF. The CDR3 DNA reads as TGTGCCGCGAGCGGGGGGGCGGTCAAAAACATTCAGTACTTC.

This clonotype occurred many times. V and J are TRBV4-3 and TRBJ2-1; TRBD2 might be the D (5 bases). CDR3 length equals 16 residues. Between the trimmed V and J ends, which lost 0 bases and 2 bases, there was a span of 11 bases. Germline V gene sequence: CDR1 LGHNA, CDR2 YSLEER. The CDR3 sequence is CASSQDKLVTYNEQFF. CDR3 nucleotides: TGCGCCAGCAGCCAAGATAAACTAGTGACCTACAATGAGCAGTTCTTC.

The chain is built from TRBV6-5 and TRBJ1-4; D gene ambiguous. This CDR3 contains 13 residues. Germline assignment: CDR1 MNHEY and CDR2 SVGAGI. The germline V and J ends were trimmed by 0 bases and 5 bases, with 4 bases remaining between them. The CDR3 bases are TGTGCCAGCAGTTACTCAGGGAATGAAAAACTGTTTTTT. As protein: CASSYSGNEKLFF.

This clonotype was seen ten or more times. This chain links TRBV5-1 with TRBJ1-2; TRBD1 is a possible D gene (6 bases). Trimming took off 2 bases at V and 6 bases at J, with 17 bases between the two ends. The CDR3 is 15 amino acids. Germline assignment: CDR1 SGHRS and CDR2 YFSETQ. This CDR3 is CASSFTPTGGHGYTF. CDR3 nucleotides: TGCGCCAGCAGCTTTACTCCGACAGGAGGGCATGGCTACACCTTC.